These 26 T cell receptor beta chains were all obtained from the same sample, sequenced in a study of blood T cell repertoires in COVID-19. TCRdb's table, derived via immunoSEQ multiplex PCR, lists solely in-frame clones and lacks some. This sample has about 220,000 clones; roughly 84% occur once, and the top ten carry 3.5% to 4%. Sequences were obtained from peripheral blood. Receptors originate from an elderly woman with acute or convalescent COVID-19.

The chain has TRBV5-1 and TRBJ2-6, with a tentative D call TRBD1 (6 bases). Germline V gene sequence: CDR1 SGHRS, CDR2 YFSETQ. V lost 5 bases, J lost 1 base, and 7 bases lay in between. The CDR3 totals 14 residues. The CDR3 region has the DNA TGCGCCAGCAGAGGGGGTTCTGGGGCCAACGTCCTGACTTTC. Its protein is CASRGGSGANVLTF.

The J gene is TRBJ1-1, the V gene TRBV5-1; 9 nucleotides line up with TRBD1. The CDR3 runs 14 residues. Germline loops: CDR1 SGHRS, CDR2 YFSETQ. Losses at the gene ends were 4 bases for V and 4 bases for J; bases not matched to a gene: 5. The CDR3 nucleotides are TGCGCCAGCAGCAGGACAGGGGTATCCACTGAAGCTTTCTTT. Its protein is CASSRTGVSTEAFF.

The chain links TRBV11-3 to TRBJ2-3; D perhaps matches TRBD1 (6 bases). Germline assignment: CDR1 SGHNT and CDR2 YENEEA. The CDR3 consists of 15 residues. With 7 bases removed from V and 6 bases from J, the gap between germline ends came to 20 bases. This CDR3 reads CASNMGAVGSDTQYF. In DNA form, the CDR3 reads TGTGCCAGCAACATGGGGGCTGTAGGTTCCGATACGCAGTATTTT.

The chain is built from TRBV5-1 and TRBJ2-5; no firm D call. Germline CDR1 reads SGHRS; CDR2 reads YFSETQ. The ends were cut back, 4 bases at V and 2 bases at J, with 12 bases in the middle. This CDR3 is built from 14 residues. CDR3 nucleotides: TGCGCCAGCAGCATGGACGGCAGGCAAGAGACCCAGTACTTC. It translates to CASSMDGRQETQYF.

This chain joins TRBV12-3 or TRBV12-4 and TRBJ2-7, with a weak D call TRBD2 (6 bases). The V gene lost 6 bases and the J gene lost 7 bases, with 16 bases spanning the gap. This CDR3 comprises 13 residues. The chain's CDR3 is CASSQALAGEQYF. The CDR3 DNA follows: TGTGCCAGCAGCCAAGCACTAGCTGGGGAGCAGTACTTC.

The chain uses TRBV2 and TRBJ1-2; D is unclear. The CDR3 sequence is 13 residues long. Germline V gene lookup returns CDR1 SNHLY and CDR2 FYNNEI. Between the trimmed V and J ends, which lost 1 base and 7 bases, there was a span of 10 bases. The CDR3 region is CASSEEGVGGYTF. In DNA, the CDR3 is TGTGCCAGCAGTGAAGAGGGAGTAGGTGGCTACACCTTC.

This rearrangement joins TRBV5-1 to TRBJ2-1; 12 bases map to TRBD2. V trimming: 0 bases; J trimming: 4 bases; junction bases outside the gene matches: 2. The CDR3 is 16 amino acids. Germline CDR1 reads SGHRS; CDR2 reads YFSETQ. CDR3 DNA sequence: TGCGCCAGCAGCTTGGTTCTAGCGGGGGGGTACAATGAGCAGTTCTTC. Residues: CASSLVLAGGYNEQFF.

The chain is built from TRBV7-2 and TRBJ2-7, with D perhaps TRBD2 (7 bases). CDR3 length: 15 residues. Germline CDR1 is SGHTA and CDR2 is FQGNSA. The V end was cut by 5 bases, the J end by 2 bases, with 16 bases between. The CDR3: CASSLAAGAAYEQYF. CDR3 nucleotides: TGTGCCAGCAGCCTGGCTGCGGGGGCCGCCTACGAGCAGTACTTC.

The sample holds a few counts of this clone. This rearrangement joins TRBV6-6 to TRBJ1-2, with 7 positions matching TRBD1. CDR3 length: 13 residues. Per germline, CDR1 MNHNY and CDR2 SVGAGI (reference sequence). Trimming at V came to 5 bases and at J to 3 bases, leaving 3 bases not matched to a gene. DNA of the CDR3: TGTGCCAGCAGTCACCAGGGGGACTATGGCTACACCTTC. The encoded protein is CASSHQGDYGYTF.

Only a few counts were recorded for this clone. The J gene is TRBJ1-2, the V gene TRBV5-1; tentative D call: TRBD1 (6 bases). The germline V and J ends were trimmed by 0 bases and 7 bases, with 16 bases remaining between them. The CDR3 is made up of 15 amino acids. Germline CDR1 and CDR2: SGHRS and YFSETQ. In nucleotides, the CDR3 is TGCGCCAGCAGCTTGGTCCTCGCGGGGGGCGGTGGCTACACCTTC. Translating gives CASSLVLAGGGGYTF.

This rearrangement joins TRBV2 to TRBJ1-1; maybe TRBD1 (5 bases). Between the trimmed V and J ends, which lost 6 bases and 6 bases, there was a span of 17 bases. Per germline, CDR1 SNHLY and CDR2 FYNNEI. This CDR3 has 14 amino acids. The CDR3 reads CASREGPGGSEAFF. The CDR3 DNA reads TGTGCCAGCAGGGAGGGGCCGGGAGGGTCTGAAGCTTTCTTT.

This clone was recorded once. The chain has TRBV11-1 and TRBJ2-3; 10 bases match TRBD1. The CDR3 extends over 16 amino acids. V was clipped by 5 bases and J by 3 bases; unmatched bases: 8. The germline V gene has CDR1 SGHAT and CDR2 FQDESV (reference sequence). The CDR3 reads CASSPGTGAGTDTQYF. CDR3 coding DNA: TGTGCCAGCAGCCCCGGGACAGGGGCAGGGACAGATACGCAGTATTTT.

For the CDR3, the DNA is TGTGCCAGCAGTCCACGGACAGGGGGCCTAGCCAAAAACATTCAGTACTTC. Amino acids: CASSPRTGGLAKNIQYF. The rearrangement uses TRBV6-6 and TRBJ2-4; 11 nucleotides line up with TRBD1. V gave up 5 bases and J gave up 0 bases; unmatched junction bases: 6. This CDR3 is built from 17 residues. Germline lookup yields CDR1 MNHNY and CDR2 SVGAGI (reference sequence).

This clone has only one observation. The V call is TRBV10-3, the J call TRBJ1-2; D is perhaps TRBD1 (6 bases). Between the trimmed V and J ends, which lost 4 bases and 6 bases, there was a span of 12 bases. This CDR3 is built from 13 residues. Germline V CDR1 and CDR2: ENHRY, SYGVKD. CDR3 nucleotides: TGTGCCATCAGTGCCGGACAGTGGGATGGCTACACCTTC. Translating it yields CAISAGQWDGYTF.

The chain carries TRBV29-1 and TRBJ2-1; TRBD2 aligns across 7 bases. Germline CDR1 and CDR2: SQVTM and ANQGSEA. V lost 6 bases, J lost 5 bases, and 4 bases stayed unmatched. The length of the CDR3 is 12 residues. CDR3 loop: CSVGLGNNEQFF. The DNA of the CDR3 is TGCAGCGTCGGACTAGGAAACAATGAGCAGTTCTTC.

This clone was observed a few times. The CDR3 sequence is CASSSHRGMTTEAFF. The CDR3 DNA is TGTGCCAGCAGTTCACACAGGGGTATGACCACTGAAGCTTTCTTT. The genes are TRBV7-2 and TRBJ1-1; TRBD1 matches at 7 bases. The CDR3 extends over 15 amino acids. V shed 6 bases, J shed 4 bases, and the junction held 11 bases outside the gene matches. The germline V gene encodes CDR1 SGHTA and CDR2 FQGNSA.

The DNA of the CDR3 is TGTGCCAGCAGCCAAGGGGAAGGGAGGAATTCACCCCTCCACTTT. It yields the protein CASSQGEGRNSPLHF. The chain combines TRBV3-1 (or the pseudogene TRBV3-2) with TRBJ1-6; D gene ambiguous. Germline CDR1 and CDR2: LGHDT and YNNKEL (reference sequence). CDR3 size: 15 residues. Trimming stripped 1 base from V and 7 bases from J, with 11 bases between.

The J gene is TRBJ1-6, the V gene TRBV2; 7 nucleotides align to TRBD1. Trimming cost V 7 bases and J 8 bases; bases outside gene matches: 14. This CDR3 contains 16 residues. Germline-derived CDR1 and CDR2 are SNHLY and FYNNEI. CDR3 protein: CASNRPDRDADSPLHF. CDR3 sequence (DNA): TGTGCCAGCAACAGGCCCGACAGGGACGCTGATTCACCCCTCCACTTT. The full variable domain, its missing parts supplied by reference TRBV2 and TRBJ1-6, is EPEVTQTPSHQVTQMGQEVILRCVPISNHLYFYWYRQILGQKVEFLVSFYNNEISEKSEIFDDQFSVERPDGSNFTLKIRSTKLEDSAMYFCASNRPDRDADSPLHFGNGTRLTVT.

The V gene is TRBV9, the J gene TRBJ1-2; 10 nucleotides agree with TRBD1. From germline, CDR1 is SGDLS and CDR2 YYNGEE. This CDR3 region has 12 residues. V gave up 2 bases and J gave up 8 bases; unmatched junction bases: 0. The CDR3 DNA sequence: TGTGCCAGCAGCGTGACAGGGGGCGGCTACACCTTC. Protein: CASSVTGGGYTF.

The DNA for the CDR3 is TGTGCCAGCAGCTTGAAACGGGGGGAGACCCAGTACTTC. It translates to CASSLKRGETQYF. The rearrangement uses TRBV5-4 and TRBJ2-5; D may be TRBD2 (6 bases). The ends were cut back, 1 base at V and 5 bases at J, with 9 bases in the middle. Germline loops: CDR1 SGHNT, CDR2 YYREEE (reference sequence). The CDR3 runs 13 residues.

V and J are TRBV5-1 and TRBJ1-2; tentative D call: TRBD1 (6 bases). Germline V gene lookup returns CDR1 SGHRS and CDR2 YFSETQ. Trimming removed 3 bases at V and 3 bases at J, with 9 bases between. The CDR3 has 13 amino acids. For the CDR3, the DNA is TGCGCCAGCAGCTATTCAGGGGACTATGGCTACACCTTC. Encoded protein: CASSYSGDYGYTF. Complete variable domain (other parts from reference TRBV5-1 and TRBJ1-2): KAGVTQTPRYLIKTRGQQVTLSCSPISGHRSVSWYQQTPGQGLQFLFEYFSETQRNKGNFPGRFSGRQFSNSRSEMNVSTLELGDSALYLCASSYSGDYGYTFGSGTRLTVV.

The J gene is TRBJ1-2, the V gene TRBV5-8, with D unclear. Germline V CDR1 and CDR2: SGHTS, YDEGEE. With 0 bases removed from V and 4 bases from J, the gap between germline ends came to 7 bases. CDR3 size: 13 residues. The CDR3 bases are TGTGCCAGCAGCTTGGCCGCGGGCTATGGCTACACCTTC. It codes for CASSLAAGYGYTF.

The count of this clone is one. V and J are TRBV28 and TRBJ2-1; 7 nucleotides align to TRBD1. The CDR3 contains 16 residues. The ends lost 6 bases at V and 7 bases at J; junction bases unmatched: 15. CDR1 and CDR2 from the germline V gene are MDHEN and SYDVKM. CDR3 bases: TGTGCCAGCAGCAACAATCAATTAAGGGGGCGAAATGAGCAGTTCTTC. It translates to CASSNNQLRGRNEQFF.

This clone was observed once. The gene calls are TRBV2 and TRBJ2-7; a weak D match, TRBD1 (6 bases). This CDR3 spans 13 amino acids. V lost 5 bases, J lost 6 bases, and 14 bases lay in between. The germline CDR1 and CDR2 sequences are SNHLY and FYNNEI. DNA for the CDR3: TGTGCCAGCAGTCGTTTAACAGGGTCCGAGCAGTACTTC. Residues: CASSRLTGSEQYF.

The V and J genes are TRBV13 and TRBJ1-2; 8 bases align to TRBD1. The germline V gene encodes CDR1 PRHDT and CDR2 FYEKMQ (reference sequence). The CDR3 spans 18 residues. Germline trimming cut 4 bases from V and 0 bases from J; bases unmatched to any gene: 13. The CDR3 nucleotides are TGTGCCAGCAGCTCCAAAACCGGACAGGGAAGACCTAACTATGGCTACACCTTC. It yields the protein CASSSKTGQGRPNYGYTF.

The rearrangement links TRBV4-2 to TRBJ2-2; no firm D call. The CDR3 runs to 14 residues. V was clipped by 4 bases and J by 1 base, with 7 bases between them. Germline lookup yields CDR1 LGHNA and CDR2 YNFKEQ. CDR3 coding DNA: TGTGCCAGCAGCCTAGAACAGAACACCGGGGAGCTGTTTTTT. Amino acids: CASSLEQNTGELFF.